The clone carrying this TCR beta chain came up a few times. This record belongs to a study of early T cells in non-severe SARS-CoV-2 infection. Study in general: Unpaired chains resulted from sequencing bulk RNA of unsorted whole blood.

cDNA molecules, individually, were tagged with unique molecular identifiers. TCRdb processed the 5' RACE reads anew with MiXCR; each CDR3 protein has one entry. The sample holds 45,000 to 60,000 distinct CDR3 sequences, 8% to 13% seen once. The CDR3 totals 15 residues. V gave up 4 bases and J gave up 0 bases, with 11 bases separating them. From germline, CDR1 is SGHDT and CDR2 YYEEEE. The TCR originated in an adult who was a healthcare worker with PCR-confirmed SARS-CoV-2 infection or an uninfected control (not recorded which). The material sequenced was whole blood. This chain links TRBV5-6 with TRBJ2-1, with D unclear. CDR3 in amino acids: CASSLTTGSYNEQFF. As DNA, the CDR3 is TGTGCCAGCAGCCTAACAACCGGCTCCTACAATGAGCAGTTCTTC.